Below, 16 T cell receptor beta chains from the same sample are listed, as sequenced in a study of beta chain features in type 1 diabetes. Expressed TCRB transcripts got sequenced, as all isolated RNA was reverse transcribed. Generated by immunoSEQ multiplex PCR, the TCRdb table keeps only in-frame clones and is missing some. Of a few hundred thousand clones listed, approximately 15% are singletons. The sequenced sample was naive CD4+ T cells from blood. Receptor source: a woman aged 18-35 years in good health.

This clone was recorded a few times. The chain carries TRBV9 and TRBJ1-1; D remains unclear. The CDR3 contains 15 residues. V lost 3 bases and J 5 bases, leaving 17 bases between the germline ends. The V gene's germline CDR1 is SGDLS and CDR2 YYNGEE. CDR3 loop: CASSGLPTQMTEAFF. The CDR3 bases are TGTGCCAGCAGCGGATTACCAACGCAGATGACTGAAGCTTTCTTT. The full variable domain, its missing parts supplied by reference TRBV9 and TRBJ1-1, is DSGVTQTPKHLITATGQRVTLRCSPRSGDLSVYWYQQSLDQGLQFLIQYYNGEERAKGNILERFSAQQFPDLHSELNLSSLELGDSALYFCASSGLPTQMTEAFFGQGTRLTVV.

V and J are TRBV5-1 and TRBJ2-3, with D maybe TRBD2 (6 bases). Trimming shortened V by 7 bases and J by 2 bases, and 14 bases separated the two germline ends. Per the germline V gene, CDR1 is SGHRS and CDR2 is YFSETQ. This CDR3 is 14 amino acids long. For the CDR3, the DNA is TGCGCCAGCGGGAGGCAGGGTGACACAGATACGCAGTATTTT. It is translated as CASGRQGDTDTQYF.

J is TRBJ2-1 and V is TRBV7-3; TRBD1 agrees at 8 bases. Germline V gene data show CDR1 as SGHTA and CDR2 as FQGTGA. The CDR3 is made up of 15 amino acids. The trim removed 0 bases at V and 6 bases at J, leaving 4 bases unmatched. As DNA, the CDR3 is TGTGCCAGCAGCTTAACGGACAGGGACTTCAATGAGCAGTTCTTC. Translating it yields CASSLTDRDFNEQFF.

This chain connects TRBV5-4 to TRBJ1-1, with a possible D match to TRBD1 (6 bases). Trimming left V 4 bases short and J 2 bases short, with 15 bases between. The CDR3 loop spans 15 amino acids. Looked up from germline, CDR1 is SGHNT and CDR2 is YYREEE (reference sequence). The CDR3 loop reads CASSPDRRLNTEAFF. In DNA, the CDR3 is TGTGCCAGCAGCCCCGACAGGAGATTAAACACTGAAGCTTTCTTT.

This CDR3 is CASSRLNTEAFF. As DNA, the CDR3 is TGTGCCAGCAGCCGTCTGAACACTGAAGCTTTCTTT. The rearrangement uses TRBV11-2 and TRBJ1-1; D is unclear. The CDR3 totals 12 residues. Between the trimmed V and J ends, which lost 5 bases and 0 bases, there was a span of 4 bases. CDR1 SGHAT and CDR2 FQNNGV come from the germline V gene.

V usage is TRBV5-5 and J usage is TRBJ1-2, with 7 bases aligning to TRBD1. Germline V gives CDR1 SGHKS, CDR2 YYEKEE (reference sequence). The CDR3 spans 13 residues. V lost 4 bases, J lost 3 bases, and 3 bases stayed unmatched. The CDR3 bases are TGTGCCAGCAGCCCACAGGGGTACTATGGCTACACCTTC. Translation gives CASSPQGYYGYTF.

The rearrangement links TRBV6-4 to TRBJ2-1; 15 bases agree with TRBD2. The V gene's germline CDR1 is MRHNA and CDR2 SNTAGT. After removal of 2 bases from V and 7 bases from J, the junction contained 3 bases not matched to a gene. The CDR3 totals 16 residues. The CDR3 DNA sequence: TGTGCCAGCAGTGACAGGACTAGCGGGAGGGGGAATGAGCAGTTCTTC. This gives the protein CASSDRTSGRGNEQFF.

The V and J genes are TRBV29-1 and TRBJ2-6, with D unclear. CDR1 SQVTM and CDR2 ANQGSEA come from the germline V gene. Trimming cost V 6 bases and J 2 bases, with 5 bases left between them. There are 12 residues in the CDR3. The CDR3 loop is CSVSTGANVLTF. Written as DNA, the CDR3 is TGCAGCGTATCTACTGGGGCCAACGTCCTGACTTTC.

In its sample, this clone was seen a few times. The rearrangement uses TRBV23-1 and TRBJ1-5; D is ambiguous. Being an ORF, TRBV23-1 has a function that is uncertain. V was cut by 0 bases and J by 3 bases, with 9 bases left in between. The length of the CDR3 is 15 residues. Here the CDR3 DNA reads TGCGCCAGCAGTCAATCGCCTCGGGACAATCAGCCCCAGCATTTT. As protein: CASSQSPRDNQPQHF.

A few counts support this clone. CDR3 DNA sequence: TGTGCCAGCAGCCGGACAGAAACTAACTATGGCTACACCTTC. Encoded protein: CASSRTETNYGYTF. The chain links TRBV7-8 to TRBJ1-2; D is possibly TRBD1 (6 bases). V lost 5 bases and J 0 bases, leaving 10 bases between the germline ends. The CDR3 spans 14 residues. CDR1 is SGHVS and CDR2 is FQNEAQ in the germline V gene.

The V and J genes are TRBV27 and TRBJ2-1; tentative D call: TRBD2 (5 bases). Trimming took 5 bases from V and 0 from J, leaving 17 bases between them. In germline, CDR1 is MNHEY, CDR2 SMNVEV (reference sequence). The CDR3 consists of 17 residues. The CDR3 protein is CASSPRGVLSSYNEQFF. For the CDR3, the DNA is TGTGCCAGCAGTCCCCGGGGTGTCCTGAGCTCCTACAATGAGCAGTTCTTC.

In this sample, this clone turned up a few times. The chain links TRBV7-9 to TRBJ2-5; 9 bases fit TRBD1. V gave up 4 bases and J gave up 5 bases; unmatched junction bases: 11. CDR1 and CDR2 from the germline V gene are SEHNR and FQNEAQ (reference sequence). The CDR3 loop spans 16 amino acids. CDR3 DNA: TGTGCCAGCAGCTCCGGGACAGGGACGGTATTTGAGACCCAGTACTTC. It is translated as CASSSGTGTVFETQYF. The entire variable domain, with the rest obtained from reference TRBV7-9 and TRBJ2-5, is as follows: DTGVSQNPRHKITKRGQNVTFRCDPISEHNRLYWYRQTLGQGPEFLTYFQNEAQLEKSRLLSDRFSAERPKGSFSTLEIQRTEQGDSAMYLCASSSGTGTVFETQYFGPGTRLLVL.

This clone has only a few counts. The same CDR3 is also encoded by other DNA sequences in this sample. The chain has TRBV19 and TRBJ2-5; a weak D match, TRBD2 (5 bases). V was clipped by 4 bases and J by 5 bases, with 5 bases between them. This CDR3 region has 11 residues. The germline gives CDR1 LNHDA, CDR2 SQIVND (reference sequence). Written as DNA, the CDR3 is TGTGCCAGTAGTAGCGGGGAGACCCAGTACTTC. Translating gives CASSSGETQYF.

The chain joins TRBV29-1 to TRBJ2-4; possibly TRBD1 for D (5 bases). This CDR3 spans 13 amino acids. In germline, CDR1 is SQVTM, CDR2 ANQGSEA. Trimming stripped 4 bases from V and 3 bases from J, with 10 bases between. In nucleotides, the CDR3 is TGCAGCGTTGGGGAAAGGGGCAAAAACATTCAGTACTTC. The encoded protein is CSVGERGKNIQYF.

The chain recombines TRBV30 with TRBJ2-1; D unresolved. The CDR3 sequence is 11 residues long. V lost 2 bases to trimming and J lost 11 bases, with 10 bases between them. Germline loops: CDR1 GTSNPN, CDR2 SVGIG (reference sequence). CDR3 amino acids: CAWSRAMKQFF. CDR3 sequence (DNA): TGTGCCTGGAGTCGAGCGATGAAGCAGTTCTTC.

This chain links TRBV19 with TRBJ2-1; TRBD2 aligns across 7 bases. The junction had 0 bases not matched to a gene; V was cut back by 3 bases and J by 4 bases. CDR3 length: 13 amino acids. Germline CDR1 and CDR2: LNHDA and SQIVND (reference sequence). The CDR3 sequence is CASSMRGYNEQFF. The CDR3 coding sequence is TGTGCCAGTAGTATGCGGGGGTACAATGAGCAGTTCTTC.